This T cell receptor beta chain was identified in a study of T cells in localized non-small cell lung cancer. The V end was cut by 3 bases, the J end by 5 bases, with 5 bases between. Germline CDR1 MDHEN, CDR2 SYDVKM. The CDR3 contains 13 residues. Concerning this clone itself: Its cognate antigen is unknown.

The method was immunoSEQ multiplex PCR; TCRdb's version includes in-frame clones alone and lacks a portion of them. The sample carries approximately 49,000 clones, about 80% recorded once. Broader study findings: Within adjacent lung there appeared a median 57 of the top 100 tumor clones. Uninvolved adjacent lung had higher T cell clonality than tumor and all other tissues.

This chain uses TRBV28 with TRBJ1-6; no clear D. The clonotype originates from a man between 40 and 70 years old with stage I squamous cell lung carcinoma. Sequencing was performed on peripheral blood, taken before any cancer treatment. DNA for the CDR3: TGTGCCAGCAGTTTCCCTGATAATTCACCCCTCCACTTT. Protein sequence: CASSFPDNSPLHF.